This T cell receptor beta chain was captured in a study of T cell responses to AZD1222 COVID-19 vaccine. Across the whole study: Pooling of second doses given at about 4 or about 12 weeks was done.

Whole-study findings and limits: Donor demographics were predominantly white British with a female majority; clonal diversity may be underestimated.

Clones were sequenced by immunoSEQ multiplex PCR, and TCRdb holds only the in-frame ones, with some missing. The sample lists 90,000 to 110,000 clones, over 75% occurring once. The ends lost 4 bases at V and 7 bases at J; junction bases unmatched: 7. Germline lookup yields CDR1 SNHLY and CDR2 FYNNEI. The CDR3 is 15 amino acids. Of note for this clone: What it recognizes is unknown.

The TCR comes from an adult in good health. The chain joins TRBV2 to TRBJ1-6; 7 nucleotides match TRBD1. The sample here was peripheral blood, taken on day 0 of AZD1222 vaccination. The CDR3 region has the DNA TGTGCCAGCAGTGGTTCCGGGACAGTAAATTCACCCCTCCACTTT. As protein: CASSGSGTVNSPLHF.